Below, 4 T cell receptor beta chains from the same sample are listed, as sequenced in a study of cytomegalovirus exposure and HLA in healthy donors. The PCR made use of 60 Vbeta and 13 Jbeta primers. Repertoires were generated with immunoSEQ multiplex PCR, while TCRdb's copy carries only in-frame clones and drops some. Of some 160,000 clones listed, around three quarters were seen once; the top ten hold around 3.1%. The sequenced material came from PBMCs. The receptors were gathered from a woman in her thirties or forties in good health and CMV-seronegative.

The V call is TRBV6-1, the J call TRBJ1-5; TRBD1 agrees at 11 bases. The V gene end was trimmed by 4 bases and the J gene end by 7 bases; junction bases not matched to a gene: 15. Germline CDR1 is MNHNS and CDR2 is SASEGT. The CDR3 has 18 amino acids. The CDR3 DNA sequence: TGTGCCAGCAGTGGGACAGGGGGCGCGTTCCTGAGCGGGCAGCCCCAGCATTTT. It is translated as CASSGTGGAFLSGQPQHF.

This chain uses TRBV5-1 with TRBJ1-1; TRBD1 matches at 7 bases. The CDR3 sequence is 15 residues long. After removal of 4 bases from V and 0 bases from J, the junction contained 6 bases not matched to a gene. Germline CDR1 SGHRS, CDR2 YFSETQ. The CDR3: CASSTGQVLNTEAFF. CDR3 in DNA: TGCGCCAGCAGCACCGGACAGGTATTGAACACTGAAGCTTTCTTT. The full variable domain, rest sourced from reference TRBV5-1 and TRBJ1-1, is KAGVTQTPRYLIKTRGQQVTLSCSPISGHRSVSWYQQTPGQGLQFLFEYFSETQRNKGNFPGRFSGRQFSNSRSEMNVSTLELGDSALYLCASSTGQVLNTEAFFGQGTRLTVV.

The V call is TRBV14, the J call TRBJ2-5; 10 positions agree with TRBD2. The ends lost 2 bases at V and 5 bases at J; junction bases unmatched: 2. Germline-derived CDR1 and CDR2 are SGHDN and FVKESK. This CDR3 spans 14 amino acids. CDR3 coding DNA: TGTGCCAGCAGCCAATTTAGCGGGAGGGAGACCCAGTACTTC. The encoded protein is CASSQFSGRETQYF.

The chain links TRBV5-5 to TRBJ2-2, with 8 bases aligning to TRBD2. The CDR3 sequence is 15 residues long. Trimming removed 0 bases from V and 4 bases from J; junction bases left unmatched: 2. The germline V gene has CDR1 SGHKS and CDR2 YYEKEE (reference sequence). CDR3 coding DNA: TGTGCCAGCAGCTTGGCGGGGGGGAGCACCGGGGAGCTGTTTTTT. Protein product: CASSLAGGSTGELFF.